These T cell receptor beta chains were read from a single sample in a study of blood T cell repertoires in COVID-19. Sequencing used immunoSEQ multiplex PCR; TCRdb keeps in-frame clones, though not all of them. The sample comprises under 300,000 clones, roughly 90% of which are singletons, and roughly 8.3% rests with the top ten. What was sequenced was PBMCs or T cells enriched from blood (not recorded which). These receptors originate from a man aged 40-55 years who had recovered from COVID-19. CDR3s include the opening cysteine and the closing phenylalanine or tryptophan. A D gene is named only where the DNA matches it firmly.

length | J | V | D | CDR3 | DNA
14 | TRBJ1-2 | TRBV13 | - | CASSPRGAAYGYTF | TGTGCCAGCAGCCCACGGGGGGCGGCCTATGGCTACACCTTC
12 | TRBJ2-7 | TRBV12-3/TRBV12-4 | TRBD2 | CASRLRGAGQYF | TGTGCCAGCAGGCTGCGGGGGGCAGGGCAGTACTTC
16 | TRBJ2-7 | TRBV27 | - | CASTSHSGGLSYEQYF | TGTGCCAGCACATCTCATAGCGGAGGACTCTCCTACGAGCAGTACTTC
15 | TRBJ2-5 | TRBV3-1/TRBV3-2 | TRBD2 | CASSQLAGFQETQYF | TGTGCCAGCAGCCAACTAGCGGGGTTCCAAGAGACCCAGTACTTC
13 | TRBJ2-3 | TRBV19 | - | CASRNTPTDTQYF | TGTGCCAGTAGAAATACTCCCACAGATACGCAGTATTTT
13 | TRBJ1-2 | TRBV12-3/TRBV12-4 | TRBD1 | CASSDRASYGYTF | TGTGCCAGCAGTGACAGGGCAAGCTATGGCTACACCTTC
13 | TRBJ1-1 | TRBV7-9 | TRBD1 | CATPGQGDTEAFF | TGTGCCACCCCAGGACAGGGGGACACTGAAGCTTTCTTT
14 | TRBJ2-2 | TRBV7-2 | TRBD1 | CASTTGAGPGELFF | TGTGCCAGCACCACAGGGGCTGGTCCCGGGGAGCTGTTTTTT
17 | TRBJ2-3 | TRBV4-2 | TRBD1 | CASSQDSGGPTTDTQYF | TGTGCCAGCAGCCAAGATTCAGGGGGACCAACTACAGATACGCAGTATTTT
14 | TRBJ2-5 | TRBV7-2 | - | CASTPLAVRETQYF | TGTGCCAGCACTCCTTTAGCGGTTCGAGAGACCCAGTACTTC
19 | TRBJ1-1 | TRBV7-6 | - | CASSLDSRRVYGYNTEAFF | TGTGCCAGCAGCTTAGATTCCCGACGGGTTTACGGATATAACACTGAAGCTTTCTTT
14 | TRBJ1-4 | TRBV9 | TRBD1 | CASSLGQGDEKLFF | TGTGCCAGCAGCTTGGGACAGGGCGATGAAAAACTGTTTTTT